The 2 T cell receptor beta chains listed next were all sequenced from one sample in a study of radiation and T cells in renal cell carcinoma. TCRdb's table, derived via immunoSEQ multiplex PCR, lists solely in-frame clones and lacks some. The repertoire holds 150,000 or so clones, roughly 90% seen once, with about 12% in the top ten. Documented time point: baseline pretreatment blood. Sample treatment: 15 Gy SBRT to primary tumor, nephrectomy 4 weeks later. The sample in question was blood, obtained from a patient whose treatment included radiotherapy and nephrectomy. Source of these receptors: a woman in her forties or fifties with renal cell carcinoma.

V is TRBV19 and J is TRBJ2-5; 11 bases line up with TRBD2. Judging by the DNA end, TRBJ2-7 fits better; the J call may be wrong. The germline gives CDR1 LNHDA, CDR2 SQIVND (reference sequence). The CDR3 has 15 amino acids. In DNA, the CDR3 is TGTGCCAGTAGTATATCGGCTAGCGGGGGGAACGAGCAGTACTTC. It specifies CASSISASGGNEQYF.

This chain connects TRBV9 to TRBJ2-3; 15 nucleotides align to TRBD2. The germline V gene encodes CDR1 SGDLS and CDR2 YYNGEE. This CDR3 spans 18 amino acids. The junction had 10 bases not matched to a gene; V was cut back by 4 bases and J by 4 bases. The CDR3 DNA sequence: TGTGCCAGCAGCCTCTACAGGACTAGCGGGGGGGTGGCAGATACGCAGTATTTT. Translating gives CASSLYRTSGGVADTQYF.